The 18 T cell receptor beta chains presented below share a single source sample, sequenced in a study of cytomegalovirus exposure and HLA in healthy donors. Amplification used 60 Vbeta primers and 13 Jbeta primers. Data came from immunoSEQ multiplex PCR; TCRdb stores just in-frame clones and leaves some out. The data contain about 180,000 clones, over 75% of them singletons. Sequencing used PBMCs. These receptors originate from a woman aged 30 to 39 in good health and CMV-seronegative.

Regarding this clone: Other DNA sequences in this sample translate to the same CDR3. The chain recombines TRBV5-1 with TRBJ1-1; 7 bases fit TRBD1. Germline V gives CDR1 SGHRS, CDR2 YFSETQ. The CDR3 is 14 residues long. After removal of 3 bases from V and 2 bases from J, the junction contained 4 bases not matched to a gene. DNA of the CDR3: TGCGCCAGCAGCTCCTCAGGGGGTAACACTGAAGCTTTCTTT. Encoded protein: CASSSSGGNTEAFF.

The chain combines TRBV5-1 with TRBJ2-2; D might be TRBD2 (5 bases). Germline V gene sequence: CDR1 SGHRS, CDR2 YFSETQ. The CDR3 runs 17 residues. Deletions cut 1 base from V and 0 bases from J, with 13 bases between. The CDR3 protein is CASSLTSGGANTGELFF. As DNA, the CDR3 is TGCGCCAGCAGCTTGACCTCAGGAGGAGCGAACACCGGGGAGCTGTTTTTT.

This chain connects TRBV7-9 to TRBJ1-4; D remains unclear. The CDR3 has 12 amino acids. Germline V gene lookup returns CDR1 SEHNR and CDR2 FQNEAQ (reference sequence). V lost 6 bases and J 3 bases, leaving 5 bases between the germline ends. In DNA form, the CDR3 reads TGTGCCAGCAGGGGCTCTAATGAAAAACTGTTTTTT. Translation: CASRGSNEKLFF.

J is TRBJ1-5 and V is TRBV18; 9 bases are a match to TRBD1. Per germline, CDR1 KGHSH and CDR2 LQKENI. Germline trimming cut 3 bases from V and 6 bases from J; bases unmatched to any gene: 6. There are 15 residues in the CDR3. The CDR3 loop reads CASSPGTGNSQPQHF. For the CDR3, the DNA is TGTGCCAGCTCACCCGGGACAGGGAACAGTCAGCCCCAGCATTTT.

The V and J genes are TRBV30 and TRBJ1-6; no firm D call. The CDR3 contains 12 residues. Germline CDR1 is GTSNPN and CDR2 is SVGIG (reference sequence). V lost 3 bases and J 7 bases, leaving 7 bases between the germline ends. The chain's CDR3 is CAWSRLNSPLHF. Written as DNA, the CDR3 is TGTGCCTGGAGCCGACTGAATTCACCCCTCCACTTT.

Details on this clone: One junction end disagrees with the germline gene, perhaps due to a read error. Other DNA sequences in the same sample also yield this CDR3. The chain couples TRBV30 to TRBJ1-6; no firm D call. This CDR3 is 14 amino acids long. Germline V gene lookup returns CDR1 GTSNPN and CDR2 SVGIG (reference sequence). The CDR3 spells CAWSSRGDNSPLHF. CDR3 sequence (DNA): TGTGCCTGGAGTTCTCGCGGGGATAACTCACCCCTCCACTTT.

This clone was seen a handful of times. The V call is TRBV27, the J call TRBJ1-2, with D unresolved. This CDR3 contains 11 residues. The germline V gene has CDR1 MNHEY and CDR2 SMNVEV (reference sequence). V was clipped by 8 bases and J by 7 bases, with 11 bases between them. CDR3 in DNA: TGTGCCAGCGGGTTAGGGAGTGGCTACACCTTC. Protein product: CASGLGSGYTF.

The J gene is TRBJ1-1, the V gene TRBV7-6, with D perhaps TRBD1 (6 bases). V was cut by 5 bases and J by 5 bases, with 24 bases left in between. There are 17 residues in the CDR3. Germline CDR1 and CDR2: SGHVS and FNYEAQ. CDR3 sequence (DNA): TGTGCCAGCAGCCCACGTGTACAGGGAGCTGGGCCGACTGAAGCTTTCTTT. It specifies CASSPRVQGAGPTEAFF.

The chain couples TRBV5-4 to TRBJ2-3; 9 bases are a match to TRBD2. V lost 4 bases and J lost 1; bases outside the gene matches: 16. Germline V gene sequence: CDR1 SGHNT, CDR2 YYREEE (reference sequence). There are 19 residues in the CDR3. CDR3: CASSRADGGRGGGTDTQYF. The CDR3, as DNA: TGTGCCAGCAGCCGGGCCGATGGCGGGCGGGGGGGCGGCACAGATACGCAGTATTTT.

The rearrangement links TRBV10-1 to TRBJ2-1, with D possibly matching TRBD2 (6 bases). This CDR3 is 13 amino acids long. Germline lookup yields CDR1 WNHNN and CDR2 SYGVQD (reference sequence). V was pared by 6 bases and J by 4 bases, with 10 bases between. CDR3 residues: CASSLGLYNEQFF. The CDR3, as DNA: TGCGCCAGCAGCCTGGGACTTTACAATGAGCAGTTCTTC.

V and J are TRBV5-1 and TRBJ1-2; 7 bases match TRBD1. J gave up 0 bases and V 0 bases, and 2 bases lay outside the gene matches. The CDR3 has 15 residues. CDR1 is SGHRS, CDR2 YFSETQ, per germline. The CDR3 reads CASSLGDRSNYGYTF. The CDR3 coding sequence is TGCGCCAGCAGCTTGGGGGACAGATCTAACTATGGCTACACCTTC.

The chain recombines TRBV19 with TRBJ1-2, with 8 bases fitting TRBD1. The V and J ends lost 0 bases and 3 bases, in that order; junction bases with no gene match: 9. The CDR3 loop spans 17 amino acids. CDR1 LNHDA and CDR2 SQIVND come from the germline V gene (reference sequence). Written as DNA, the CDR3 is TGTGCCAGTAGTATAGATCCCGGACAGGGATGGGACTATGGCTACACCTTC. Amino acids: CASSIDPGQGWDYGYTF.

The chain joins TRBV19 to TRBJ2-7, with a weak D call TRBD2 (6 bases). Germline V lookup: CDR1 LNHDA, CDR2 SQIVND (reference sequence). Trimming left V 7 bases short and J 4 bases short, with 20 bases between. The CDR3 extends over 15 amino acids. The CDR3 sequence is CASKEEGLLIYEQYF. The CDR3 nucleotides are TGTGCCAGTAAAGAGGAGGGACTCCTGATTTACGAGCAGTACTTC.

The chain is built from TRBV5-8 and TRBJ2-7; D may be TRBD1 (5 bases). The CDR3 loop spans 13 amino acids. Germline CDR1 is SGHTS and CDR2 is YDEGEE. Deletions cut 1 base from V and 1 base from J, with 6 bases between. CDR3 region: CASSLTGSYEQYF. The DNA for the CDR3 is TGTGCCAGCAGCTTGACAGGATCCTACGAGCAGTACTTC.

The chain has TRBV6-5 and TRBJ1-2; maybe TRBD1 (5 bases). Germline assignment: CDR1 MNHEY and CDR2 SVGAGI. This CDR3 is 16 amino acids long. Trimming left V 1 base short and J 8 bases short, with 20 bases between. The CDR3 DNA follows: TGTGCCAGCAGTTACTGGACCGGGACGGGAGGAGAGGGCTACACCTTC. It specifies CASSYWTGTGGEGYTF.

The genes are TRBV9 and TRBJ1-2; 7 bases are shared with TRBD1. The CDR3 has 14 amino acids. Germline CDR1 SGDLS, CDR2 YYNGEE. The junction had 4 bases not matched to a gene; V was cut back by 2 bases and J by 3 bases. CDR3 amino acids: CASSVTTGDYGYTF. DNA of the CDR3: TGTGCCAGCAGCGTTACTACAGGGGACTATGGCTACACCTTC. The entire variable domain, with the rest obtained from reference TRBV9 and TRBJ1-2, is as follows: DSGVTQTPKHLITATGQRVTLRCSPRSGDLSVYWYQQSLDQGLQFLIQYYNGEERAKGNILERFSAQQFPDLHSELNLSSLELGDSALYFCASSVTTGDYGYTFGSGTRLTVV.

The chain joins TRBV6-1 to TRBJ2-5; 8 bases align to TRBD1. The CDR3 loop spans 15 amino acids. The V segment lost 10 bases and the J segment 5 bases; nucleotides outside the gene matches: 15. Germline values: CDR1 MNHNS, CDR2 SASEGT. The CDR3 coding sequence is TGTGCCACCCAGTTAGGGACAGGTGAGGGGGAGACCCAGTACTTC. As protein: CATQLGTGEGETQYF.

The CDR3 loop reads CAGGQGYEQYF. The CDR3 nucleotides read TGTGCCGGGGGACAGGGCTACGAGCAGTACTTC. V usage is TRBV25-1 and J usage is TRBJ2-7, with 9 bases that match TRBD1. Germline-derived CDR1 and CDR2 are MGHDK and SYGVNS. This CDR3 region has 11 residues. J gave up 3 bases and V 11 bases, and 2 bases lay outside the gene matches.